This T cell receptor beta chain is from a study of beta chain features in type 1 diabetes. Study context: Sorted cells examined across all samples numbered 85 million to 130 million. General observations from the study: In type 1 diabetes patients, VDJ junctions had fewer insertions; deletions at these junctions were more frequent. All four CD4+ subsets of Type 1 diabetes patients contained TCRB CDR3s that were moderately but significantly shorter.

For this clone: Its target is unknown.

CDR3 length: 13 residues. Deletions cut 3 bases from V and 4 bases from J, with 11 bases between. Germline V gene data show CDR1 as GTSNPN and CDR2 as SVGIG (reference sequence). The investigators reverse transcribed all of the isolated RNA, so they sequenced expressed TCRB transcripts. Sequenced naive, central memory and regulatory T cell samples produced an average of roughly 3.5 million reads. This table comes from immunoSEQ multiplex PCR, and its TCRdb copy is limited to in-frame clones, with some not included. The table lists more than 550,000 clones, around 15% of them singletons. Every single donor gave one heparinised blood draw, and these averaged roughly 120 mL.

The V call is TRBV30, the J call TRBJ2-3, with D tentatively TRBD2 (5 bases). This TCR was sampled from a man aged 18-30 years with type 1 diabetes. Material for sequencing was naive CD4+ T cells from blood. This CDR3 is CAWSLAGADTQYF. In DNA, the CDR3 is TGTGCCTGGAGCCTAGCCGGGGCAGATACGCAGTATTTT.